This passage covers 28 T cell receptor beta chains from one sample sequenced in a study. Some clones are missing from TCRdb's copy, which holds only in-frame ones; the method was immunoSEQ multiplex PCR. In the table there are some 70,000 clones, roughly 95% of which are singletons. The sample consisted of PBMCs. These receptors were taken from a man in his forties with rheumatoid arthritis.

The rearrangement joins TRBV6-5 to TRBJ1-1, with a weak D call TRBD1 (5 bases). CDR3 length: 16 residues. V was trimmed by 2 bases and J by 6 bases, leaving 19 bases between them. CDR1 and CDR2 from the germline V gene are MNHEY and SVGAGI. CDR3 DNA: TGTGCCAGCAGTTACCGTGGTGCCAGGACGGGGGCTGAAGCTTTCTTT. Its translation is CASSYRGARTGAEAFF.

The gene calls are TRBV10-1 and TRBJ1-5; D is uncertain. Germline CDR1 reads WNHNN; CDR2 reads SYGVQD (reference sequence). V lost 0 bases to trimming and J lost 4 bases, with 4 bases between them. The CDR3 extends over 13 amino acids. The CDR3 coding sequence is TGCGCCAGCAGTGAGTCTTTAAATCAGCCCCAGCATTTT. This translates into CASSESLNQPQHF.

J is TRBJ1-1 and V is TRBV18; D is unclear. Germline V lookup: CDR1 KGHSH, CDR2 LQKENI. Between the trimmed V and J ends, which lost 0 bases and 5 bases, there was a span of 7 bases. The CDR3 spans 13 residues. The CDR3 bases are TGTGCCAGCTCACCACCTGTGGGGACTGAAGCTTTCTTT. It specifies CASSPPVGTEAFF.

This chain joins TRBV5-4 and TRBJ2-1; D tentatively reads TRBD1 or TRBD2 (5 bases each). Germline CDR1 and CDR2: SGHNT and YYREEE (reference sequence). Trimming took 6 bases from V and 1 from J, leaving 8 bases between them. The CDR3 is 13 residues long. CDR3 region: CASKGRSYNEQFF. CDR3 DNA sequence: TGTGCCAGCAAGGGGAGATCCTACAATGAGCAGTTCTTC.

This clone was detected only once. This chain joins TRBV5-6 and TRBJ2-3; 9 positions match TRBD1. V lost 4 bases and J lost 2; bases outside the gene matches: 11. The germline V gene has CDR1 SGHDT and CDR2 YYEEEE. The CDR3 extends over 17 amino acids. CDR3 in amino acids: CASSQDRGSGFTDTQYF. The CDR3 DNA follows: TGTGCCAGCAGCCAGGACAGGGGCTCAGGTTTCACAGATACGCAGTATTTT. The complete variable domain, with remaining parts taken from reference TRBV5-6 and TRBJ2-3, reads DAGVTQSPTHLIKTRGQQVTLRCSPKSGHDTVSWYQQALGQGPQFIFQYYEEEERQRGNFPDRFSGHQFPNYSSELNVNALLLGDSALYLCASSQDRGSGFTDTQYFGPGTRLTVL.

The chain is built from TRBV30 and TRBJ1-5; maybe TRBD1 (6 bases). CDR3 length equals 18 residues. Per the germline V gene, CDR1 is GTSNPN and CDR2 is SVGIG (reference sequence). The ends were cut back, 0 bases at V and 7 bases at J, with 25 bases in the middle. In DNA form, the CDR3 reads TGTGCCTGGAGTGTACCGAGCGGGACAAGGGTGAGCAGGCAGCCCCAGCATTTT. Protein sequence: CAWSVPSGTRVSRQPQHF.

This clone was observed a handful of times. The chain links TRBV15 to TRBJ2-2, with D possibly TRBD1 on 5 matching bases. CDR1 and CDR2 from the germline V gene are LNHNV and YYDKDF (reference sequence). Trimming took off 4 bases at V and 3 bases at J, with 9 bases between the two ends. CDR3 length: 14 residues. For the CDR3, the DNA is TGTGCCACCAGCACGGACACGTACACCGGGGAGCTGTTTTTT. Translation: CATSTDTYTGELFF.

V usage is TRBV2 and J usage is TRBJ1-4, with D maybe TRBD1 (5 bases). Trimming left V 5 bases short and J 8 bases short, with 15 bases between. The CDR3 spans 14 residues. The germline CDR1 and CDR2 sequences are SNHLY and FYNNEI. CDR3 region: CASSPGLGGEKLFF. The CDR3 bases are TGTGCCAGCAGTCCGGGACTCGGAGGGGAAAAACTGTTTTTT.

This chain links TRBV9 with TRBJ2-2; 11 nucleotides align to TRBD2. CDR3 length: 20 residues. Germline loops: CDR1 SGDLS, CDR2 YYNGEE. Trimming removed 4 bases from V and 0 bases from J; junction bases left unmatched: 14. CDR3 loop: CASSTPPLTSGKANTGELFF. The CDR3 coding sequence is TGTGCCAGCAGCACACCACCGTTGACTAGCGGGAAAGCGAACACCGGGGAGCTGTTTTTT.

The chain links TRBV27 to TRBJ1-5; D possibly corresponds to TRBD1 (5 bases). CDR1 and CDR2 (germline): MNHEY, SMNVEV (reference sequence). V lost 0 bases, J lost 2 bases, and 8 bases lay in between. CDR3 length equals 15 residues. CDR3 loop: CASSLSGAGNQPQHF. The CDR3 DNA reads TGTGCCAGCAGTTTATCAGGGGCAGGCAATCAGCCCCAGCATTTT.

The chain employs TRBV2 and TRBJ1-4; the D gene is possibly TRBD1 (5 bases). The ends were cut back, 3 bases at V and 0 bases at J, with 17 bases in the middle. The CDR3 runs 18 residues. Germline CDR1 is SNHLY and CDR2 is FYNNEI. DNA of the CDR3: TGTGCCAGCAGTGAGCCCCCCTTTAAACAGGCAACTAATGAAAAACTGTTTTTT. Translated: CASSEPPFKQATNEKLFF.

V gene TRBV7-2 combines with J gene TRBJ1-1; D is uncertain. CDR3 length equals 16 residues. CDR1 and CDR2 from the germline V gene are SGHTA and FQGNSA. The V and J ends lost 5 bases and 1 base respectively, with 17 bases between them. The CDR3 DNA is TGTGCCAGCAGCGTCCGGGCCCAAGGGCGGAACACTGAAGCTTTCTTT. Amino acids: CASSVRAQGRNTEAFF.

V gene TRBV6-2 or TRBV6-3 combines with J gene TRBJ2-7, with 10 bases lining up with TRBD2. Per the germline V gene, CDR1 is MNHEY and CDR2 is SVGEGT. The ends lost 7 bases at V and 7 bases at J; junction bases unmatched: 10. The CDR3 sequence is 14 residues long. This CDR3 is CASTPSGRGSEQYF. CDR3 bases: TGTGCCAGCACCCCTAGCGGGAGAGGTTCGGAGCAGTACTTC.

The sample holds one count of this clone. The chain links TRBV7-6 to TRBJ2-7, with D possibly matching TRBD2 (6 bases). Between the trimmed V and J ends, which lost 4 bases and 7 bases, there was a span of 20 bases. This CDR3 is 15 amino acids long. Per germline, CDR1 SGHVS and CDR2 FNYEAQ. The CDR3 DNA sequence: TGTGCCAGCAGCTCTCGGGCTCCCCTTCGGGGGGAGCAGTACTTC. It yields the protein CASSSRAPLRGEQYF.

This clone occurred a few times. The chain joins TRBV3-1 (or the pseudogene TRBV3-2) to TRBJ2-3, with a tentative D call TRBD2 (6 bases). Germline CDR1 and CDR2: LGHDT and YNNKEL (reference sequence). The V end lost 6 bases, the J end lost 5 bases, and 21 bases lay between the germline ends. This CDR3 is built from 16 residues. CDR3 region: CASSRYGGGMGDTQYF. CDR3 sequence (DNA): TGTGCCAGCAGTCGTTATGGTGGGGGGATGGGAGATACGCAGTATTTT.

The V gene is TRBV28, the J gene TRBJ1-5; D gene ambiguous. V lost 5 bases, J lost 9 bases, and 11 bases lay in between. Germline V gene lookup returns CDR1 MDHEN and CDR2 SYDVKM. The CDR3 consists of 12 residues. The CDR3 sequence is CASSQLVRPQHF. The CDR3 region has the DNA TGTGCCAGCAGTCAACTAGTTCGGCCCCAGCATTTT.

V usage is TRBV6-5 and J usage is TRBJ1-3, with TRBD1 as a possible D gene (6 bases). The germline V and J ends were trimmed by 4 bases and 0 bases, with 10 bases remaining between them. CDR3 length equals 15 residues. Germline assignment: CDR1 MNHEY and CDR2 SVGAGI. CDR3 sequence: CASSSWDNSGNTIYF. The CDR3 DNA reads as TGTGCCAGCAGTTCCTGGGACAACTCTGGAAACACCATATATTTT.

CDR3 sequence (DNA): TGTGCCAGCAGTGAATTTGGAGCGGGGAGCACAGATACGCAGTATTTT. Translating it yields CASSEFGAGSTDTQYF. The V gene is TRBV6-1, the J gene TRBJ2-3; 7 bases map to TRBD2. V trimming: 2 bases; J trimming: 0 bases; junction bases outside the gene matches: 5. CDR3 length: 16 amino acids. The V gene's germline CDR1 is MNHNS and CDR2 SASEGT.

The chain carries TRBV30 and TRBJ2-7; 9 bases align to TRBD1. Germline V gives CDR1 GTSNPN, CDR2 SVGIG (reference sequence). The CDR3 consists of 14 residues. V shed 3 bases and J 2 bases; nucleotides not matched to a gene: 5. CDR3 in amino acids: CAWRSRDRAYEQYF. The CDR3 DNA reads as TGTGCCTGGAGATCCCGGGACAGGGCCTACGAGCAGTACTTC.

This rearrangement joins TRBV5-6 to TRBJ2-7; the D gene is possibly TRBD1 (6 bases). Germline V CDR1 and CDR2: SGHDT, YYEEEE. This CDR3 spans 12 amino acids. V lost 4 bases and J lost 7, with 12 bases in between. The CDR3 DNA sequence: TGTGCCAGCAGCCGGACAGAATATGAGCAGTACTTC. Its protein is CASSRTEYEQYF.

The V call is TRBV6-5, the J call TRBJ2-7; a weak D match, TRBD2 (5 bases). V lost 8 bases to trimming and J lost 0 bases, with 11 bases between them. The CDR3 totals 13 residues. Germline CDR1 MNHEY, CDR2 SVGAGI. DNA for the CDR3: TGTGCCAGCTGCTACGCGGGCTCCTACGAGCAGTACTTC. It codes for CASCYAGSYEQYF.

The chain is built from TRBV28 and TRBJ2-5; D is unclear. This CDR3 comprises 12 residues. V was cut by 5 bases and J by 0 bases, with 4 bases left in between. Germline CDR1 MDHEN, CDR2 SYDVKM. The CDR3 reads CASSPNQETQYF. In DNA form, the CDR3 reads TGTGCCAGCAGTCCGAACCAAGAGACCCAGTACTTC.

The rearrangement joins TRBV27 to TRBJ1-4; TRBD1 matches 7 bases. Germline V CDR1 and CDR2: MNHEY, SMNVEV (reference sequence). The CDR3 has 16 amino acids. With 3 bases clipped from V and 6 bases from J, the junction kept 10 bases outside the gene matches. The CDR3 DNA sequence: TGTGCCAGCAGTTTTCAGGAGGGGACAGCTGATGAAAAACTGTTTTTT. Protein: CASSFQEGTADEKLFF.

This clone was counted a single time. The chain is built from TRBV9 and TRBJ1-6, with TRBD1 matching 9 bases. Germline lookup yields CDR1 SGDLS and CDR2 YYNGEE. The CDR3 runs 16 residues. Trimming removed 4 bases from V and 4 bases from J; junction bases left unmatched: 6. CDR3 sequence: CASSYDRGFYNSPLHF. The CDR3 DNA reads TGTGCCAGCAGCTACGACAGGGGGTTTTATAATTCACCCCTCCACTTT.

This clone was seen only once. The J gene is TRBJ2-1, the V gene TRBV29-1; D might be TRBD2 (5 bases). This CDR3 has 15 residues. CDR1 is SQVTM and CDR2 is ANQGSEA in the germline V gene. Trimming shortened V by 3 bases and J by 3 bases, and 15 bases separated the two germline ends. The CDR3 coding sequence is TGCAGCGTTGATAGAGGGTCTTCTGGCTACAATGAGCAGTTCTTC. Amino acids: CSVDRGSSGYNEQFF.

CDR3 nucleotide sequence: TGCAGCGTACAGGGGTTCGGCTACAATGAGCAGTTCTTC. This translates into CSVQGFGYNEQFF. The chain couples TRBV29-1 to TRBJ2-1; 7 nucleotides align to TRBD1. Trimming removed 6 bases from V and 3 bases from J; junction bases left unmatched: 5. This CDR3 region has 13 residues. The V gene's germline CDR1 is SQVTM and CDR2 ANQGSEA.

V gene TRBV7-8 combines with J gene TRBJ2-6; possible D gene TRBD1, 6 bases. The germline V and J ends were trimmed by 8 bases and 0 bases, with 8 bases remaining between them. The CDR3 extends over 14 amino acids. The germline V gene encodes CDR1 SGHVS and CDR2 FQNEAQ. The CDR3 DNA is TGTGCCAGCGGGACATCCTCTGGGGCCAACGTCCTGACTTTC. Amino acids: CASGTSSGANVLTF.

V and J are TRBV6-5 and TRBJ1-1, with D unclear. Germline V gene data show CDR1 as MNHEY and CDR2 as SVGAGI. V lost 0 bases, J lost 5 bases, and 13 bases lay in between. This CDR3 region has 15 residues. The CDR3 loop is CASSYSGSLQTEAFF. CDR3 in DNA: TGTGCCAGCAGTTACTCGGGCAGCCTACAGACTGAAGCTTTCTTT.